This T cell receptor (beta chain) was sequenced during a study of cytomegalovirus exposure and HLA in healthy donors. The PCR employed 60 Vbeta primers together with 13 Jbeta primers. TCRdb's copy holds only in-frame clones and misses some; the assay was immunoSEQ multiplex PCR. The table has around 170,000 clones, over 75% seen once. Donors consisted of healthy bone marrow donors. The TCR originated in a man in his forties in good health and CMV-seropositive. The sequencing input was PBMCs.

The CDR3 region has the DNA TGTGCCAGCAGCTTAAGCGTCGGATCTAGCACAGATACGCAGTATTTT. The encoded protein is CASSLSVGSSTDTQYF. The chain joins TRBV7-6 to TRBJ2-3; no definite D call. The germline V gene encodes CDR1 SGHVS and CDR2 FNYEAQ. V lost 2 bases to trimming and J lost 0 bases, with 12 bases between them. The CDR3 is made up of 16 amino acids.